This TCR beta chain was sequenced for a study of T cell repertoires in cytomegalovirus infection. The overall study: Recently identified HLA-C-restricted and well-studied HLA-B-restricted CMV epitopes were used.

The CDR3 loop spans 13 amino acids. The germline gives CDR1 SGHTA, CDR2 FQGNSA. Comment on this clonotype: Its antigen is unidentified. A junction end diverges from the germline sequence, so it may reflect a read error.

TCRdb fed the reads into MiXCR, producing one record per CDR3 protein. This sample yields hundreds of thousands of distinct CDR3 sequences, of which approximately 42% are seen a single time; around 45% belongs to the top ten. This chain connects TRBV7-2 to TRBJ2-3; perhaps TRBD2 as D (7 bases). This receptor was identified in a human donor in good health (CMV status not recorded). Some clones in this sample may be carry-over from other donors' samples. The sequences come from cultured PBMCs, collected from culture after CMV antigen stimulation. The CDR3: CASSRGAGDMQYF. For the CDR3, the DNA is TGTGCCAGCAGTCGGGGGGCGGGAGATATGCAGTATTTT.